This note documents a single T cell receptor (beta chain) sequence. This sample is drawn from a study of blood T cell repertoires in COVID-19. About the study: T cells, B-cell-depleted T cells, or PBMCs provided the cDNA or gDNA that served as material.

Here immunoSEQ multiplex PCR was the method, and the copy in TCRdb shows in-frame clones only, minus some. Among 250,000 to 350,000 clones listed, approximately 93% were seen once. This CDR3 has 12 amino acids. CDR1 LGHDT and CDR2 YNNKEL come from the germline V gene (reference sequence). V lost 10 bases to trimming and J lost 2 bases, with 11 bases between them. Material: peripheral blood. This TCR came from a woman under 40 with COVID-19, enrolled during active disease. V gene TRBV3-1 (or the pseudogene TRBV3-2) combines with J gene TRBJ1-2; D is undetermined. The CDR3 coding sequence is TGTGCCACCCGAGAGGAGAACTATGGCTACACCTTC. Its translation is CATREENYGYTF.